This entry lists 20 T cell receptor beta chains sequenced from one sample in a study of regulatory T cells in long-lasting Graves disease (dated by TCRdb to about 2021). The method behind the library was multiplex PCR. The instrument was an Illumina HiSeq 4000. To build TCR beta libraries, CDR3 regions were amplified by Arm-PCR using iRepertoire HTBI primers. Clones were called with MiXCR by TCRdb after fastp trimmed the public reads at Q25, and only in-frame beta chains were retained. Each record represents a unique CDR3 protein, reported with the most common genes and DNA among its rows. In this sample the table shows roughly 400,000 distinct CDR3 sequences, over 20% of which occur a single time. The leading ten clones occupy over 11% of the sample. In light of the paper, this sample's time point label describes: persistent/refractory GD, antithyroid drugs over 5 years with positive TRAb. For both TCR sequencing and RNA sequencing, RNA was extracted from PBMCs using TRIzol.

The source was peripheral blood mononuclear cells (PBMCs), collected when the disease was refractory, from a patient treated with antithyroid drugs. The source is a female donor with Graves disease.

A remark on this clonotype: This may be a read error: a much more frequent sequence differs by one nucleotide. This chain joins TRBV5-4 and TRBJ2-7; D might be TRBD2 (6 bases). CDR1 is SGHNT, CDR2 YYREEE, per germline (reference sequence). CDR3 size: 15 residues. The germline V and J ends were trimmed by 3 bases and 5 bases, with 18 bases remaining between them. The CDR3 nucleotides are TGTGCCAGCAGCTCCGGAGGGCACAGGAAAAACGAGCAGTACTTC. Translated, it gives CASSSGGHRKNEQYF.

This rearrangement joins TRBV20-1 to TRBJ1-1; D is perhaps TRBD1 (5 bases). The CDR3 loop spans 14 amino acids. Trimming took 3 bases from V and 0 from J, leaving 11 bases between them. The V gene's germline CDR1 is DFQATT and CDR2 SNEGSKA (reference sequence). CDR3 residues: CSASLDSMNTEAFF. The CDR3 region has the DNA TGCAGTGCTAGCCTCGACAGCATGAACACTGAAGCTTTCTTT.

This clonotype came up many times. The rearrangement uses TRBV6-5 and TRBJ2-7; D is perhaps TRBD1 (6 bases). CDR1 and CDR2 from the germline V gene are MNHEY and SVGAGI. With 2 bases removed from V and 3 bases from J, the gap between germline ends came to 17 bases. The CDR3 has 16 residues. The CDR3 DNA reads TGTGCCAGCAGTTACAGAGGACCGGGACAAGTCTACGAGCAGTACTTC. Protein: CASSYRGPGQVYEQYF.

The CDR3 DNA sequence: TGCAGCGTTGATCTGGGGGGGGATGAAGCTTTCTTT. This translates into CSVDLGGDEAFF. The chain joins TRBV29-1 to TRBJ1-1, with D perhaps matching TRBD1 (5 bases). The V end lost 3 bases, the J end lost 7 bases, and 12 bases lay between the germline ends. CDR1 is SQVTM and CDR2 is ANQGSEA in the germline V gene. The CDR3 is 12 amino acids.

This clonotype has a count of ten or more. The chain recombines TRBV15 with TRBJ2-7; 9 nucleotides align to TRBD2. V lost 0 bases, J lost 7 bases, and 4 bases stayed unmatched. CDR1 LNHNV and CDR2 YYDKDF come from the germline V gene (reference sequence). The CDR3 sequence is 14 residues long. The CDR3 reads CATSRDILAGEQYF. The CDR3 coding sequence is TGTGCCACCAGCAGAGATATTCTAGCGGGAGAGCAGTACTTC.

The V and J genes are TRBV6-1 and TRBJ1-2; D unclear. The CDR3 has 10 amino acids. Germline CDR1 MNHNS, CDR2 SASEGT. Trimming took off 6 bases at V and 4 bases at J, with 3 bases between the two ends. CDR3 protein: CASRIYGYTF. Here the CDR3 DNA reads TGTGCCAGCAGGATCTATGGCTACACCTTC.

Ten or more counts support this clonotype. J is TRBJ2-7 and V is TRBV2; 7 nucleotides line up with TRBD2. Trimming removed 6 bases from V and 0 bases from J; junction bases left unmatched: 8. The CDR3 is 15 residues long. Germline CDR1 reads SNHLY; CDR2 reads FYNNEI. The CDR3 region has the DNA TGTGCCAGCAGCGGGATCGGGAGGACCTCCTACGAGCAGTACTTC. It yields the protein CASSGIGRTSYEQYF. Full variable domain (outside the CDR3, taken from reference TRBV2 and TRBJ2-7): EPEVTQTPSHQVTQMGQEVILRCVPISNHLYFYWYRQILGQKVEFLVSFYNNEISEKSEIFDDQFSVERPDGSNFTLKIRSTKLEDSAMYFCASSGIGRTSYEQYFGPGTRLTVT.

The rearrangement links TRBV3-1 to TRBJ2-2, with 8 bases fitting TRBD2. The CDR3 totals 14 residues. Germline-derived CDR1 and CDR2 are LGHDT and YNNKEL (reference sequence). V lost 8 bases, J lost 1 base, and 3 bases stayed unmatched. This CDR3 is CASREGGNTGELFF. In DNA, the CDR3 is TGTGCCAGCCGGGAGGGAGGGAACACCGGGGAGCTGTTTTTT.

The chain joins TRBV7-2 to TRBJ2-7; 11 bases match TRBD2. Germline values: CDR1 SGHTA, CDR2 FQGNSA. The CDR3 loop spans 15 amino acids. J was trimmed by 7 bases and V by 6 bases; bases with no gene match: 11. The CDR3 DNA follows: TGTGCCAGCAGGCCAACTAGCGGGAGAACGTGGGAGCAGTACTTC. It encodes CASRPTSGRTWEQYF.

V is TRBV29-1 and J is TRBJ1-1; D gene ambiguous. The V end lost 0 bases, the J end lost 6 bases, and 8 bases lay between the germline ends. This CDR3 has 12 residues. The V gene's germline CDR1 is SQVTM and CDR2 ANQGSEA. CDR3 sequence: CSVEDLGAEAFF. CDR3 bases: TGCAGCGTTGAAGATCTGGGAGCTGAAGCTTTCTTT.

This clonotype was seen many times. The chain links TRBV27 to TRBJ2-4, with D possibly being TRBD2 (6 bases). The germline V and J ends were trimmed by 3 bases and 0 bases, with 9 bases remaining between them. The CDR3 consists of 15 residues. Germline V lookup: CDR1 MNHEY, CDR2 SMNVEV (reference sequence). CDR3 amino acids: CASSFGGVAKNIQYF. In DNA, the CDR3 is TGTGCCAGCAGTTTCGGCGGGGTAGCCAAAAACATTCAGTACTTC.

This clonotype was picked up one time. The CDR3 sequence is CASSIHLMGISDNEQFF. The CDR3 DNA follows: TGTGCCAGTAGTATTCACCTTATGGGAATAAGCGACAATGAGCAGTTCTTC. The chain links TRBV19 to TRBJ2-1; no firm D call. The CDR3 sequence is 17 residues long. The germline gives CDR1 LNHDA, CDR2 SQIVND (reference sequence). V lost 3 bases and J lost 5, with 20 bases in between.

In this sample, this clonotype turned up a few times. The V and J genes are TRBV6-1 and TRBJ1-3; 9 bases align to TRBD1. Germline-derived CDR1 and CDR2 are MNHNS and SASEGT. The CDR3 is 16 amino acids. V lost 4 bases and J lost 0; bases outside the gene matches: 4. The DNA for the CDR3 is TGTGCCAGCAGTGTGACAGGGGGTATCTCTGGAAACACCATATATTTT. Its protein is CASSVTGGISGNTIYF.

This clonotype was picked up a small number of times. The V call is TRBV12-3 or TRBV12-4, the J call TRBJ2-2; TRBD1 might be the D (5 bases). V was shortened by 3 bases and J by 7 bases, with 12 bases between the two germline ends. The CDR3 is 14 amino acids. CDR3 residues: CASSFGRDNGELFF. The CDR3 DNA is TGTGCCAGCAGTTTTGGCAGGGATAACGGGGAGCTGTTTTTT.

This chain joins TRBV2 and TRBJ2-2; D ambiguous. This CDR3 has 13 residues. V lost 3 bases and J 4 bases, leaving 6 bases between the germline ends. From germline, CDR1 is SNHLY and CDR2 FYNNEI. In DNA form, the CDR3 reads TGTGCCAGCAGTGACTCTCTCACCGGGGAGCTGTTTTTT. This sequence encodes CASSDSLTGELFF. Full variable domain (missing parts from reference TRBV2 and TRBJ2-2): EPEVTQTPSHQVTQMGQEVILRCVPISNHLYFYWYRQILGQKVEFLVSFYNNEISEKSEIFDDQFSVERPDGSNFTLKIRSTKLEDSAMYFCASSDSLTGELFFGEGSRLTVL.

V is TRBV30 and J is TRBJ1-3; TRBD1 might be the D (5 bases). The CDR3 runs 16 residues. V was pared by 0 bases and J by 0 bases, with 12 bases between. Germline V CDR1 and CDR2: GTSNPN, SVGIG (reference sequence). The CDR3 reads CAWSVQVGHSGNTIYF. The CDR3 DNA is TGTGCCTGGAGTGTACAGGTGGGGCACTCTGGAAACACCATATATTTT.

The sample holds many counts of this clonotype. The V call is TRBV15, the J call TRBJ2-2; 7 bases fit TRBD2. The CDR3 contains 15 residues. Germline V gene lookup returns CDR1 LNHNV and CDR2 YYDKDF (reference sequence). V trimming: 3 bases; J trimming: 2 bases; junction bases outside the gene matches: 3. The CDR3 region is CATSRGGSNTGELFF. CDR3 nucleotide sequence: TGTGCCACCAGCAGGGGCGGGAGTAACACCGGGGAGCTGTTTTTT.

In its sample, this clonotype was seen many times. This chain links TRBV7-8 with TRBJ2-7; 9 nucleotides align to TRBD1. This CDR3 comprises 16 residues. J gave up 2 bases and V 4 bases, and 9 bases lay outside the gene matches. The V gene's germline CDR1 is SGHVS and CDR2 FQNEAQ. The CDR3 region is CASSSPGQGTPYEQYF. In DNA form, the CDR3 reads TGTGCCAGCAGCTCCCCGGGACAGGGTACCCCCTACGAGCAGTACTTC.

Comment on this clonotype: This may stem from a read error, because a much larger clone lies one nucleotide away. The gene calls are TRBV7-7 and TRBJ1-5; a weak D match, TRBD1 (6 bases). The CDR3 contains 14 residues. V was trimmed by 5 bases and J by 3 bases, leaving 11 bases between them. Germline CDR1 reads SSHAT; CDR2 reads FNYEAQ (reference sequence). In nucleotides, the CDR3 is TGTGCCAGCAGCCTCGGACAGAACAATCAGCCCCAGCATTTT. This encodes CASSLGQNNQPQHF.

The V gene is TRBV10-3, the J gene TRBJ2-5; 7 bases agree with TRBD1. Germline values: CDR1 ENHRY, CDR2 SYGVKD. The CDR3 is made up of 14 amino acids. Unmatched junction bases numbered 3, after V lost 2 bases and J lost 3 bases. This CDR3 reads CAISERQGEETQYF. CDR3 nucleotide sequence: TGTGCCATCAGTGAGCGGCAGGGGGAAGAGACCCAGTACTTC.